The 18 T cell receptor beta chains listed next were all sequenced from one sample in a study of immune heterogeneity within non-small cell lung tumors. Bulk tumor genomic DNA served as template, at roughly 600 ng per sample. Several spatially distant biopsies were obtained per primary tumor intraoperatively. It was patients with untreated, newly diagnosed non-small cell lung cancer who underwent curative surgery. The TCR beta CDR3 region underwent multiplex PCR amplification with 32 V and 13 J primers. A single record per CDR3 protein comes from TCRdb applying MiXCR to the multiplex PCR reads. The sample shows about 22,000 distinct CDR3 sequences, around 26% of them seen only once. The sample was lung tumor tissue. These receptors came from a man aged 35-49 years with non-small cell lung cancer.

This clonotype was found a few times. V is TRBV11-3 and J is TRBJ2-2, with D possibly matching TRBD2 (5 bases). The V gene's germline CDR1 is SGHNT and CDR2 YENEEA. With 4 bases removed from V and 2 bases from J, the gap between germline ends came to 8 bases. This CDR3 is built from 14 residues. The CDR3 loop reads CASSSPSNTGELFF. Here the CDR3 DNA reads TGTGCCAGCAGCTCCCCTAGCAACACCGGGGAGCTGTTTTTT.

The J gene is TRBJ2-1, the V gene TRBV6-2 or TRBV6-3; D remains ambiguous. This CDR3 contains 13 residues. Trimming shortened V by 5 bases and J by 0 bases, and 5 bases separated the two germline ends. CDR1 and CDR2 (germline): MNHEY, SVGEGT. The chain's CDR3 is CASSLDSYNEQFF. The CDR3 coding sequence is TGTGCCAGCAGTCTAGACTCCTACAATGAGCAGTTCTTC.

This clonotype was counted between two and nine times. Since the CDR3 does not end with the conserved phenylalanine or tryptophan, this likely comes from a read error. V gene TRBV4-3 combines with J gene TRBJ2-7; 8 nucleotides agree with TRBD1. CDR3 length: 16 amino acids. Germline CDR1 and CDR2: LGHNA and YSLEER. Trimming took 0 bases from V and 4 from J; bases not matched to a gene: 8. CDR3 in amino acids: CASSQDRAGGGYEQYL. The CDR3 region has the DNA TGCGCCAGCAGCCAAGATCGTGCAGGGGGCGGATACGAGCAGTACTTA.

This clonotype was detected a few times. CDR3 DNA: TGCGCCAGCAGCTTAGAACAGGGGAAAGGATCACCCCTCCACTTT. Protein: CASSLEQGKGSPLHF. The rearrangement uses TRBV5-1 and TRBJ1-6, with 7 bases identical to TRBD1. Trimming removed 2 bases from V and 10 bases from J; junction bases left unmatched: 9. Germline lookup yields CDR1 SGHRS and CDR2 YFSETQ. The CDR3 is 15 amino acids.

This clonotype was counted a few times. The V gene is TRBV11-1, the J gene TRBJ2-1; D perhaps matches TRBD2 (5 bases). Trimming cost V 2 bases and J 3 bases, with 14 bases left between them. CDR1 is SGHAT, CDR2 FQDESV, per germline (reference sequence). There are 16 residues in the CDR3. This CDR3 is CASSLNGRAYYNEQFF. The CDR3 DNA sequence: TGTGCCAGCAGCTTAAACGGGCGGGCATACTACAATGAGCAGTTCTTC. The whole variable domain, remainder taken from reference TRBV11-1 and TRBJ2-1, is EAEVAQSPRYKITEKSQAVAFWCDPISGHATLYWYRQILGQGPELLVQFQDESVVDDSQLPKDRFSAERLKGVDSTLKIQPAELGDSAMYLCASSLNGRAYYNEQFFGPGTRLTVL.

This clonotype was seen a handful of times. This chain connects TRBV4-2 to TRBJ2-7; 9 nucleotides align to TRBD1. The trim removed 0 bases at V and 5 bases at J, leaving 8 bases unmatched. CDR1 and CDR2 (germline): LGHNA, YNFKEQ. The CDR3 runs to 16 residues. The CDR3 loop is CASSQDTGTGKDEQYF. CDR3 DNA: TGTGCCAGCAGCCAAGATACCGGGACAGGGAAAGACGAGCAGTACTTC.

The sample holds many counts of this clonotype. This sequence joins TRBV7-8 and TRBJ2-3, with D tentatively TRBD2 (6 bases). With 4 bases removed from V and 5 bases from J, the gap between germline ends came to 7 bases. Germline V gives CDR1 SGHVS, CDR2 FQNEAQ. The CDR3 is made up of 12 amino acids. This chain's CDR3 is CASSYSGDTQYF. The DNA of the CDR3 is TGTGCCAGCAGCTATAGCGGAGATACGCAGTATTTT.

This clonotype appeared many times. This chain joins TRBV12-3 or TRBV12-4 and TRBJ1-3, with TRBD1 matching over 10 bases. The CDR3 covers 15 residues. J gave up 2 bases and V 6 bases, and 4 bases lay outside the gene matches. The CDR3 DNA reads as TGTGCCAGCAGCCGGGACAGGGGAGCTGGAAACACCATATATTTT. Translation gives CASSRDRGAGNTIYF.

The rearrangement joins TRBV7-9 to TRBJ2-5; D could derive from TRBD1 or TRBD2 (5 bases each). The CDR3 is 12 amino acids. Germline loops: CDR1 SEHNR, CDR2 FQNEAQ (reference sequence). V lost 5 bases and J 7 bases, leaving 11 bases between the germline ends. In nucleotides, the CDR3 is TGTGCCAGCAGCCCCTTTGGGGGGACCCAGTACTTC. Protein sequence: CASSPFGGTQYF. Full variable domain (remainder filled in from reference TRBV7-9 and TRBJ2-5): DTGVSQNPRHKITKRGQNVTFRCDPISEHNRLYWYRQTLGQGPEFLTYFQNEAQLEKSRLLSDRFSAERPKGSFSTLEIQRTEQGDSAMYLCASSPFGGTQYFGPGTRLLVL.

This clonotype was detected once. Given a much more abundant clone one base away, this may be a read error. The V and J genes are TRBV5-8 and TRBJ2-7; D not certain. The length of the CDR3 is 14 residues. Germline-derived CDR1 and CDR2 are SGHTS and YDEGEE. V lost 1 base and J 1 base, leaving 9 bases between the germline ends. The DNA of the CDR3 is TGTGCCAGCAGCTTGCGATGGTTATCCTACGAGCAGTACTTC. As protein: CASSLRWLSYEQYF. The complete variable domain, with remaining parts taken from reference TRBV5-8 and TRBJ2-7, reads EAGVTQSPTHLIKTRGQQATLRCSPISGHTSVYWYQQALGLGLQFLLWYDEGEERNRGNFPPRFSGRQFPNYSSELNVNALELEDSALYLCASSLRWLSYEQYFGPGTRLTVT.

For this clonotype: This may be a read error, as it is one base from a much larger clone. The V and J genes are TRBV6-2 or TRBV6-3 and TRBJ2-7; no clear D. The CDR3 is made up of 15 amino acids. Germline lookup yields CDR1 MNHEY and CDR2 SVGEGT. Here the CDR3 DNA reads TGTGCCAGCAGCGACCCTCCGACACTTACCTACGAGCAGAACTTC. Amino acid sequence: CASSDPPTLTYEQNF.

This clonotype was seen repeatedly, ten times or more. The chain recombines TRBV12-3 or TRBV12-4 with TRBJ2-3, with 8 bases aligning to TRBD2. J gave up 1 base and V 6 bases, and 9 bases lay outside the gene matches. The CDR3 spans 16 residues. CDR3 nucleotides: TGTGCCAGCAGCCTTCGGGGAGCGGGGGGCACAGATACGCAGTATTTT. This encodes CASSLRGAGGTDTQYF.

This clonotype was seen many times. The chain carries TRBV11-3 and TRBJ2-7; 11 nucleotides agree with TRBD2. V lost 5 bases to trimming and J lost 1 base; unmatched junction nucleotides: 4. Germline V gene sequence: CDR1 SGHNT, CDR2 YENEEA. CDR3 length: 15 residues. The CDR3 loop reads CASSDRLAGSYEQYF. As DNA, the CDR3 is TGTGCCAGCAGCGATCGACTAGCGGGATCCTACGAGCAGTACTTC.

On this clonotype: A much larger clone sits a single nucleotide away, making a read error possible. The V and J genes are TRBV20-1 and TRBJ1-6, with no clear D. The CDR3 contains 13 residues. Germline V gives CDR1 DFQATT, CDR2 SNEGSKA (reference sequence). This CDR3 is CSSSMQAGGALHF. In DNA, the CDR3 is TGCAGTTCTAGTATGCAGGCGGGTGGAGCCCTCCACTTT.

This clonotype is medium-sized (0.01 to 0.1%) within its sample. The chain is built from TRBV12-3 or TRBV12-4 and TRBJ2-1; D not resolved. Deletions cut 4 bases from V and 5 bases from J, with 3 bases between. The length of the CDR3 is 11 residues. The CDR3 loop is CASSSNNEQFF. The DNA of the CDR3 is TGTGCCAGCAGTTCGAACAATGAGCAGTTCTTC.

This clonotype came up many times. CDR3 sequence (DNA): TGTGCCAGTAGTAAACAGGGAGTCACCGGGGAGCTGTTTTTT. Its translation is CASSKQGVTGELFF. This chain uses TRBV19 with TRBJ2-2, with D perhaps matching TRBD1 (6 bases). The ends were cut back, 4 bases at V and 4 bases at J, with 10 bases in the middle. Germline V gene data show CDR1 as LNHDA and CDR2 as SQIVND (reference sequence). CDR3 length equals 14 residues.

In its sample, this clonotype was seen many times. The rearrangement uses TRBV5-1 and TRBJ2-7, with 7 positions matching TRBD1. The CDR3 length is 16 residues. Trimming took 1 base from V and 8 from J; bases not matched to a gene: 15. From germline, CDR1 is SGHRS and CDR2 YFSETQ. The CDR3 sequence: CASSLYPPGTERKQYF. The CDR3 nucleotides are TGCGCCAGCAGCTTGTACCCCCCGGGGACAGAAAGGAAGCAGTACTTC.

For this clonotype: A read error may be the cause here, since a much bigger clone is one base away. The chain employs TRBV7-8 and TRBJ2-7; D possibly uses TRBD1 or TRBD2 (5 bases each). The CDR3 consists of 15 residues. Deletions cut 1 base from V and 5 bases from J, with 15 bases between. Germline V gene data show CDR1 as SGHVS and CDR2 as FQNEAQ. CDR3 region: CASSLVRGTDHEQYF. CDR3 coding DNA: TGTGCCAGCAGCTTAGTGAGAGGGACGGACCACGAGCAGTACTTC. Drawing the rest from reference TRBV7-8 and TRBJ2-7, the complete variable domain is GAGVSQSPRYKVAKRGQDVALRCDPISGHVSLFWYQQALGQGPEFLTYFQNEAQLDKSGLPSDRFFAERPEGSVSTLKIQRTQQEDSAVYLCASSLVRGTDHEQYFGPGTRLTVT.